These 30 T cell receptor beta chains were sequenced from one sample in a study of blood T cell repertoires in COVID-19. The assay was immunoSEQ multiplex PCR, and TCRdb's table has in-frame clones only and misses some. The repertoire holds a few hundred thousand clones, around 80% seen once, with roughly 3.3% in the top ten. The sequencing input was peripheral blood. These receptors originate from a woman between 18 and 30 years old with acute or convalescent COVID-19.

The V call is TRBV28, the J call TRBJ2-7, with TRBD2 matching 11 bases. CDR3 length: 17 residues. V shed 5 bases, J shed 3 bases, and the junction held 12 bases outside the gene matches. The germline V gene has CDR1 MDHEN and CDR2 SYDVKM. CDR3 sequence: CASSKMGLAGGGYEQYF. In DNA, the CDR3 is TGTGCCAGCAGTAAGATGGGGCTAGCGGGAGGTGGCTACGAGCAGTACTTC.

This chain connects TRBV19 to TRBJ1-1; possible D gene TRBD1, 6 bases. CDR3 length: 14 residues. Trimming left V 3 bases short and J 7 bases short, with 15 bases between. Looked up from germline, CDR1 is LNHDA and CDR2 is SQIVND (reference sequence). In DNA form, the CDR3 reads TGTGCCAGTAGTATCAAGATCGTGACAGGTGAAGCTTTCTTT. Translating gives CASSIKIVTGEAFF.

J is TRBJ1-2 and V is TRBV6-5, with unresolved D. Trimming removed 6 bases from V and 5 bases from J, with 19 bases in between. In germline, CDR1 is MNHEY, CDR2 SVGAGI. This CDR3 has 15 amino acids. The CDR3 bases are TGTGCCAGCAGAGCCGGACGGGAAAAATTTTATGGCTACACCTTC. It codes for CASRAGREKFYGYTF.

V is TRBV28 and J is TRBJ2-1, with 11 bases that match TRBD2. Germline CDR1 and CDR2: MDHEN and SYDVKM. Trimming cost V 8 bases and J 6 bases; bases outside gene matches: 18. CDR3 length: 18 residues. The CDR3 protein is CASPPPLAGGSNGNEQFF. DNA for the CDR3: TGTGCCAGCCCCCCCCCGCTAGCGGGAGGATCAAATGGCAATGAGCAGTTCTTC.

This chain connects TRBV5-5 to TRBJ1-5; D call uncertain. Looked up from germline, CDR1 is SGHKS and CDR2 is YYEKEE (reference sequence). The CDR3 loop spans 16 amino acids. V lost 0 bases and J lost 0, with 10 bases in between. The CDR3 loop is CASSLAGFYSNQPQHF. The CDR3 bases are TGTGCCAGCAGCTTGGCAGGATTTTATAGCAATCAGCCCCAGCATTTT.

This clone was detected only a few times. This CDR3 reads CASSPGQGARDVGELFF. CDR3 nucleotides: TGTGCCAGCTCACCGGGACAGGGGGCACGGGACGTCGGGGAGCTGTTTTTT. The chain employs TRBV18 and TRBJ2-2; 12 positions match TRBD1. The germline gives CDR1 KGHSH, CDR2 LQKENI. This CDR3 is built from 17 residues. The ends lost 3 bases at V and 7 bases at J; junction bases unmatched: 9.

V gene TRBV19 combines with J gene TRBJ2-6; tentative D call: TRBD1 (6 bases). V dropped 7 bases and J dropped 0 bases, with 19 bases sitting between them. Germline CDR1 is LNHDA and CDR2 is SQIVND (reference sequence). The CDR3 contains 18 residues. In nucleotides, the CDR3 is TGTGCCAGTACCCATAACCAGGGGACCCGCTCTGGGGCCAACGTCCTGACTTTC. Protein product: CASTHNQGTRSGANVLTF.

The V and J genes are TRBV6-5 and TRBJ1-5; D is unresolved. Germline CDR1 is MNHEY and CDR2 is SVGAGI. This CDR3 spans 15 amino acids. Trimming took off 6 bases at V and 4 bases at J, with 16 bases between the two ends. CDR3 residues: CASSRTIVGNQPQHF. For the CDR3, the DNA is TGTGCCAGCAGCCGAACTATCGTCGGGAATCAGCCCCAGCATTTT.

V usage is TRBV18 and J usage is TRBJ1-3; possibly TRBD1 for D (6 bases). V was trimmed by 3 bases and J by 0 bases, leaving 6 bases between them. The CDR3 totals 14 residues. Germline V lookup: CDR1 KGHSH, CDR2 LQKENI. The CDR3 nucleotides read TGTGCCAGCTCACCGACAGGCTCTGGAAACACCATATATTTT. Amino acid sequence: CASSPTGSGNTIYF.

The chain recombines TRBV6-5 with TRBJ2-7; the D is unclear. V lost 7 bases and J 6 bases, leaving 7 bases between the germline ends. This CDR3 comprises 10 residues. The germline V gene has CDR1 MNHEY and CDR2 SVGAGI. The DNA for the CDR3 is TGTGCCAGCAACTTCCCCGAGCAGTACTTC. Translated: CASNFPEQYF.

This CDR3 is CASSRASGRFYYEQYF. In nucleotides, the CDR3 is TGTGCCAGCAGTCGGGCTAGCGGGAGGTTCTACTACGAGCAGTACTTC. The chain combines TRBV28 with TRBJ2-7; 11 nucleotides match TRBD2. The CDR3 covers 16 residues. Germline values: CDR1 MDHEN, CDR2 SYDVKM. After removal of 5 bases from V and 3 bases from J, the junction contained 9 bases not matched to a gene.

The chain uses TRBV6-5 and TRBJ2-7; D call uncertain. The CDR3 has 13 residues. Germline CDR1 is MNHEY and CDR2 is SVGAGI. V shed 0 bases and J shed 6 bases, with 9 bases lying between them. DNA of the CDR3: TGTGCCAGCAGTTACTCGTCCCTCTCCGAGCAGTACTTC. Translating it yields CASSYSSLSEQYF.

The gene calls are TRBV2 and TRBJ2-7; 11 nucleotides align to TRBD2. CDR1 SNHLY and CDR2 FYNNEI come from the germline V gene. With 5 bases clipped from V and 2 bases from J, the junction kept 5 bases outside the gene matches. This CDR3 has 15 amino acids. CDR3 sequence reads: CASSMGLADPYEQYF. DNA of the CDR3: TGTGCCAGCAGTATGGGACTAGCGGACCCCTACGAGCAGTACTTC.

V and J are TRBV6-5 and TRBJ2-1; 7 nucleotides match TRBD1. Germline trimming cut 0 bases from V and 7 bases from J; bases unmatched to any gene: 6. Germline V gene lookup returns CDR1 MNHEY and CDR2 SVGAGI. The CDR3 has 15 amino acids. Written as DNA, the CDR3 is TGTGCCAGCAGTTACTCTTGGGGACAGCTTAATGAGCAGTTCTTC. This translates into CASSYSWGQLNEQFF.

This clone appeared a single time. V gene TRBV19 combines with J gene TRBJ1-6; 8 bases map to TRBD1. Germline values: CDR1 LNHDA, CDR2 SQIVND (reference sequence). Losses at the gene ends were 4 bases for V and 7 bases for J; bases not matched to a gene: 15. This CDR3 comprises 18 residues. CDR3 loop: CASSTNRQGSALNSPLHF. DNA for the CDR3: TGTGCCAGTAGTACCAATCGACAGGGGTCAGCTCTCAATTCACCCCTCCACTTT.

This sequence joins TRBV27 and TRBJ2-5; 10 bases line up with TRBD2. The CDR3 covers 15 residues. The germline V gene encodes CDR1 MNHEY and CDR2 SMNVEV (reference sequence). V trimming: 4 bases; J trimming: 5 bases; junction bases outside the gene matches: 7. DNA of the CDR3: TGTGCCAGCAGTTGGTCAAGCGGGAGGGCGGAGACCCAGTACTTC. It yields the protein CASSWSSGRAETQYF.

This clone was seen only once. The V call is TRBV7-8, the J call TRBJ2-1; D is possibly TRBD2 (5 bases). V was trimmed by 5 bases and J by 2 bases, leaving 16 bases between them. This CDR3 is built from 16 residues. Germline V CDR1 and CDR2: SGHVS, FQNEAQ. The DNA of the CDR3 is TGTGCCAGCAGCCAAGAGGACGGGAACCCCTACAATGAGCAGTTCTTC. Translating it yields CASSQEDGNPYNEQFF.

The V and J genes are TRBV10-3 and TRBJ2-3; D is perhaps TRBD2 (5 bases). Germline V gene sequence: CDR1 ENHRY, CDR2 SYGVKD. This CDR3 contains 13 residues. Trimming removed 7 bases at V and 0 bases at J, with 8 bases between. DNA for the CDR3: TGTGCCATCACGGGGTCTAGCACAGATACGCAGTATTTT. Amino acids: CAITGSSTDTQYF.

CDR3 DNA: TGCGCCACCCGCCCTAAGGAGCAAGAGACCCAGTACTTC. Its protein is CATRPKEQETQYF. V gene TRBV10-2 combines with J gene TRBJ2-5; D uncertain. The germline CDR1 and CDR2 sequences are WSHSY and SAAADI. The CDR3 has 13 residues. V was pared by 10 bases and J by 2 bases, with 14 bases between.

This clone showed up just once. The chain combines TRBV7-8 with TRBJ1-5; 10 positions match TRBD1. V was clipped by 3 bases and J by 0 bases; unmatched bases: 8. Germline V gives CDR1 SGHVS, CDR2 FQNEAQ. The CDR3 totals 18 residues. The CDR3 DNA is TGTGCCAGCAGCTTTAGGACAGGGGGTAGAAATAGCAATCAGCCCCAGCATTTT. Protein sequence: CASSFRTGGRNSNQPQHF.

The gene calls are TRBV6-5 and TRBJ2-3; TRBD1 is a possible D gene (5 bases). Germline CDR1 reads MNHEY; CDR2 reads SVGAGI. This CDR3 has 15 amino acids. V dropped 2 bases and J dropped 6 bases, with 15 bases sitting between them. The CDR3 sequence: CASSYGQGAPDTQYF. CDR3 coding DNA: TGTGCCAGCAGTTACGGGCAGGGCGCCCCGGATACGCAGTATTTT.

J is TRBJ2-3 and V is TRBV7-9; perhaps TRBD1 as D (5 bases). Trimming cost V 3 bases and J 4 bases, with 8 bases left between them. The CDR3 is 13 residues long. Germline V gene lookup returns CDR1 SEHNR and CDR2 FQNEAQ (reference sequence). The CDR3 nucleotides are TGTGCCAGCAGCTTGCAGGGCCCAGATACGCAGTATTTT. As protein: CASSLQGPDTQYF.

This clone appeared a few times. The gene calls are TRBV28 and TRBJ1-2; TRBD1 might be the D (5 bases). V was pared by 7 bases and J by 3 bases, with 21 bases between. This CDR3 contains 16 residues. In germline, CDR1 is MDHEN, CDR2 SYDVKM. The CDR3 reads CASTDIDRGRDYGYTF. Written as DNA, the CDR3 is TGTGCCAGCACCGACATCGATAGGGGCAGGGACTATGGCTACACCTTC.

The rearrangement uses TRBV19 and TRBJ2-7; 9 bases line up with TRBD1. J was trimmed by 6 bases and V by 6 bases; bases with no gene match: 6. The CDR3 spans 13 residues. The germline V gene encodes CDR1 LNHDA and CDR2 SQIVND (reference sequence). CDR3 sequence: CASRLQGAGEQYF. DNA for the CDR3: TGTGCCAGTAGACTACAGGGGGCAGGCGAGCAGTACTTC.

The chain combines TRBV7-3 with TRBJ2-7; D perhaps matches TRBD1 (6 bases). Germline CDR1 reads SGHTA; CDR2 reads FQGTGA. The CDR3 runs to 14 residues. The germline V and J ends were trimmed by 2 bases and 2 bases, with 10 bases remaining between them. The CDR3 DNA is TGTGCCAGCAGCTTAGGGGCAGGGGCCTACGAGCAGTACTTC. Its translation: CASSLGAGAYEQYF.

This clone was observed a single time. V usage is TRBV24-1 and J usage is TRBJ1-1; 8 nucleotides match TRBD1. The germline CDR1 and CDR2 sequences are KGHDR and SFDVKD. V lost 9 bases, J lost 4 bases, and 0 bases stayed unmatched. There are 11 residues in the CDR3. CDR3 region: CATQGATEAFF. The CDR3 nucleotides read TGTGCCACCCAGGGGGCCACTGAAGCTTTCTTT.

This chain joins TRBV19 and TRBJ1-5; D not resolved. The V end was cut by 1 base, the J end by 5 bases, with 15 bases between. This CDR3 has 16 amino acids. Germline lookup yields CDR1 LNHDA and CDR2 SQIVND (reference sequence). The CDR3 region is CASSIVRGSLDQPQHF. The DNA of the CDR3 is TGTGCCAGTAGTATAGTTCGGGGTTCCTTGGATCAGCCCCAGCATTTT.

This chain connects TRBV6-5 to TRBJ2-5; 7 positions agree with TRBD1. The CDR3 is 13 residues long. CDR1 and CDR2 (germline): MNHEY, SVGAGI. V shed 6 bases and J 4 bases; nucleotides not matched to a gene: 5. The chain's CDR3 is CASRGTGVETQYF. Written as DNA, the CDR3 is TGTGCCAGCAGGGGAACAGGGGTAGAGACCCAGTACTTC.

The V gene is TRBV3-1 (or the pseudogene TRBV3-2), the J gene TRBJ1-5, with 9 bases matching TRBD1. Germline V gene sequence: CDR1 LGHDT, CDR2 YNNKEL (reference sequence). J lost 7 bases, V lost 3 bases, and 7 bases had no gene match. CDR3 size: 15 residues. In nucleotides, the CDR3 is TGTGCCAGCAGCCAGTACAGGGGGCAGGGGCAGCCCCAGCATTTT. Amino acids: CASSQYRGQGQPQHF.

This chain uses TRBV7-9 with TRBJ1-2; D gene uncertain. CDR1 and CDR2 from the germline V gene are SEHNR and FQNEAQ (reference sequence). This CDR3 has 15 residues. V shed 1 base and J shed 2 bases, with 11 bases lying between them. The DNA of the CDR3 is TGTGCCAGCAGCTTAGGTCCAGGTTTAAACTATGGCTACACCTTC. It is translated as CASSLGPGLNYGYTF.